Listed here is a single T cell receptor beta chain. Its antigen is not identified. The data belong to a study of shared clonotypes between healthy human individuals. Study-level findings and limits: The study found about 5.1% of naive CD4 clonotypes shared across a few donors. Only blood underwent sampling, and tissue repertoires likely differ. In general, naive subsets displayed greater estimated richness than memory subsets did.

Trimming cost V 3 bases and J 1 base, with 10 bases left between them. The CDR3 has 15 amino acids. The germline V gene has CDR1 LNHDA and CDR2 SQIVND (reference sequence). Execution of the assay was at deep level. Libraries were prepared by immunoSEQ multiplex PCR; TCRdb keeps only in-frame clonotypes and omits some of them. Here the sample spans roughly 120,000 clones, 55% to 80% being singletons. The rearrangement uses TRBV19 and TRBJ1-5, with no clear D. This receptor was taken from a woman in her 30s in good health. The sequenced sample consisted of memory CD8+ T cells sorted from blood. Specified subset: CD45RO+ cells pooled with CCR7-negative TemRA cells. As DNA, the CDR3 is TGTGCCAGTAGTATGGTGGCGGAAAGCAATCAGCCCCAGCATTTT. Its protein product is CASSMVAESNQPQHF. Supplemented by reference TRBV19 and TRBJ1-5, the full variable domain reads DGGITQSPKYLFRKEGQNVTLSCEQNLNHDAMYWYRQDPGQGLRLIYYSQIVNDFQKGDIAEGYSVSREKKESFPLTVTSAQKNPTAFYLCASSMVAESNQPQHFGDGTRLSIL.